These 32 T cell receptor beta chains were sequenced from one sample in a study of OX40 agonist ivuxolimab in advanced cancers. Data came from immunoSEQ multiplex PCR; TCRdb stores just in-frame clones and leaves some out. The table has 80,000 to 130,000 clones, roughly nine tenths seen once. The sample here was CD4+ or CD8+ T cells sorted from blood, taken in a trial of the OX40 agonist ivuxolimab. The receptors here all came from an adult with an advanced solid tumor such as melanoma, head and neck, liver or kidney cancer.

The chain joins TRBV28 to TRBJ2-7; D is uncertain. V was shortened by 7 bases and J by 4 bases, with 8 bases between the two germline ends. Germline CDR1 reads MDHEN; CDR2 reads SYDVKM. This CDR3 has 11 amino acids. CDR3 residues: CASTIGYEQYF. The CDR3 DNA sequence: TGTGCCAGCACCATCGGATACGAGCAGTACTTC.

V gene TRBV15 combines with J gene TRBJ1-2; TRBD1 is a possible D gene (5 bases). Germline V gene lookup returns CDR1 LNHNV and CDR2 YYDKDF (reference sequence). CDR3 length: 14 residues. Trimming left V 4 bases short and J 4 bases short, with 13 bases between. The CDR3 loop is CATSTQGSGYGYTF. As DNA, the CDR3 is TGTGCCACCAGCACCCAGGGATCGGGCTATGGCTACACCTTC.

CDR3 in DNA: TGTGCCAGCAGCTTGTCCCAGGACGTGGCAGATACGCAGTATTTT. Residues: CASSLSQDVADTQYF. The chain links TRBV5-4 to TRBJ2-3; no clear D gene. The CDR3 length is 15 residues. The V gene's germline CDR1 is SGHNT and CDR2 YYREEE (reference sequence). The V gene lost 1 base and the J gene lost 4 bases, with 13 bases spanning the gap.

The chain carries TRBV14 and TRBJ1-1; weak D call: TRBD1 (5 bases). CDR1 SGHDN and CDR2 FVKESK come from the germline V gene. The V end was cut by 4 bases, the J end by 11 bases, with 14 bases between. The CDR3 sequence is 12 residues long. The CDR3 reads CASSLRGLSAFF. CDR3 DNA sequence: TGTGCCAGCAGCCTTAGGGGATTGTCGGCTTTCTTT.

This clone was counted a single time. The chain joins TRBV5-1 to TRBJ1-2; the D gene is possibly TRBD1 (5 bases). Per germline, CDR1 SGHRS and CDR2 YFSETQ. V lost 3 bases and J lost 2, with 5 bases in between. The CDR3 length is 12 residues. The CDR3 DNA reads TGCGCCAGCAGCTGGGGGAACTATGGCTACACCTTC. It codes for CASSWGNYGYTF. Together with reference TRBV5-1 and TRBJ1-2, the CDR3 gives the full variable domain: KAGVTQTPRYLIKTRGQQVTLSCSPISGHRSVSWYQQTPGQGLQFLFEYFSETQRNKGNFPGRFSGRQFSNSRSEMNVSTLELGDSALYLCASSWGNYGYTFGSGTRLTVV.

This chain uses TRBV6-6 with TRBJ1-1, with unresolved D. Trimming took 3 bases from V and 0 from J, leaving 2 bases between them. Germline assignment: CDR1 MNHNY and CDR2 SVGAGI (reference sequence). CDR3 length: 12 residues. The CDR3 is CASSYLNTEAFF. The CDR3 DNA sequence: TGTGCCAGCAGTTATCTGAACACTGAAGCTTTCTTT.

The chain combines TRBV5-4 with TRBJ2-3; TRBD1 aligns across 10 bases. The CDR3 runs 16 residues. The junction had 4 bases not matched to a gene; V was cut back by 1 base and J by 2 bases. Germline CDR1 SGHNT, CDR2 YYREEE (reference sequence). This CDR3 reads CASSLKGTGVTDTQYF. CDR3 sequence (DNA): TGTGCCAGCAGCTTGAAAGGGACAGGGGTCACAGATACGCAGTATTTT.

This chain links TRBV7-9 with TRBJ2-1; possibly TRBD1 or TRBD2 for D (6 bases each). V was shortened by 5 bases and J by 3 bases, with 14 bases between the two germline ends. The CDR3 runs 15 residues. The germline V gene encodes CDR1 SEHNR and CDR2 FQNEAQ (reference sequence). The CDR3 region is CASSELRGHYNEQFF. DNA for the CDR3: TGTGCCAGCAGCGAGCTCCGGGGGCACTACAATGAGCAGTTCTTC.

The count of this clone is one. CDR3 residues: CASRSGTSGRGYNEQFF. The CDR3 DNA sequence: TGTGCCAGCAGGTCCGGGACTAGCGGGAGAGGCTACAATGAGCAGTTCTTC. The rearrangement joins TRBV5-4 to TRBJ2-1, with 14 bases matching TRBD2. The CDR3 contains 17 residues. V lost 5 bases and J lost 3; bases outside the gene matches: 7. Germline CDR1 SGHNT, CDR2 YYREEE (reference sequence).

The J gene is TRBJ2-7, the V gene TRBV6-4, with TRBD1 as a possible D gene (7 bases). There are 15 residues in the CDR3. V was cut by 9 bases and J by 2 bases, with 20 bases left in between. Looked up from germline, CDR1 is MRHNA and CDR2 is SNTAGT. The CDR3 DNA is TGTGCCAGTGGTCAAGGGCGGGACAGTACCTACGAGCAGTACTTC. Its protein is CASGQGRDSTYEQYF.

The table lists this clone with a few counts. The genes are TRBV19 and TRBJ1-5; the D gene is possibly TRBD1 (5 bases). V was pared by 5 bases and J by 5 bases, with 10 bases between. The V gene's germline CDR1 is LNHDA and CDR2 SQIVND (reference sequence). The CDR3 extends over 13 amino acids. The CDR3 spells CASSRDEDQPQHF. The CDR3 DNA reads as TGTGCCAGTAGTCGGGACGAAGATCAGCCCCAGCATTTT.

The chain employs TRBV19 and TRBJ2-7, with D possibly called TRBD1 or TRBD2 (5 bases each). V lost 0 bases to trimming and J lost 6 bases, with 18 bases between them. The germline gives CDR1 LNHDA, CDR2 SQIVND (reference sequence). This CDR3 contains 16 residues. CDR3 protein: CASSIDVGVPSREQYF. The CDR3 region has the DNA TGTGCCAGTAGTATAGATGTGGGGGTTCCCTCCCGCGAGCAGTACTTC.

This clone has just one count. The chain carries TRBV5-4 and TRBJ2-5; 13 positions agree with TRBD2. V shed 0 bases, J shed 4 bases, and the junction held 6 bases outside the gene matches. Germline-derived CDR1 and CDR2 are SGHNT and YYREEE (reference sequence). The CDR3 consists of 17 residues. The CDR3 nucleotides read TGTGCCAGCAGCTTGGCCCGACTAGCGGGAGGTGCAGAGACCCAGTACTTC. This sequence encodes CASSLARLAGGAETQYF.

The V gene is TRBV7-3, the J gene TRBJ2-2; TRBD2 matches at 7 bases. CDR1 and CDR2 (germline): SGHTA, FQGTGA. The V and J ends lost 5 bases and 6 bases, in that order; junction bases with no gene match: 3. The CDR3 loop spans 13 amino acids. The CDR3 nucleotides read TGTGCCAGCAGCGTCCTAGCGGCCGGGGAGCTGTTTTTT. It is translated as CASSVLAAGELFF. Together with reference TRBV7-3 and TRBJ2-2, the CDR3 gives the full variable domain: GAGVSQTPSNKVTEKGKYVELRCDPISGHTALYWYRQSLGQGPEFLIYFQGTGAADDSGLPNDRFFAVRPEGSVSTLKIQRTERGDSAVYLCASSVLAAGELFFGEGSRLTVL.

V and J are TRBV4-3 and TRBJ2-3; no definite D call. Trimming pared 2 bases from V and 8 bases from J, leaving 11 bases between. Germline CDR1 is LGHNA and CDR2 is YSLEER. The CDR3 loop spans 13 amino acids. The CDR3 reads CASSQRSVGTQYF. The CDR3 DNA reads as TGCGCCAGCAGCCAACGGTCGGTGGGTACGCAGTATTTT.

The V and J genes are TRBV19 and TRBJ2-2; TRBD2 agrees at 7 bases. The germline V gene has CDR1 LNHDA and CDR2 SQIVND (reference sequence). Unmatched junction bases numbered 5, after V lost 3 bases and J lost 4 bases. This CDR3 region has 15 residues. The CDR3 loop is CASSINSGGTGELFF. The CDR3 DNA reads TGTGCCAGTAGTATTAATTCGGGGGGCACCGGGGAGCTGTTTTTT.

The chain combines TRBV19 with TRBJ1-5; the match to TRBD1 covers 7 bases. The CDR3 runs to 17 residues. V gave up 0 bases and J gave up 5 bases; unmatched junction bases: 10. Germline V gene lookup returns CDR1 LNHDA and CDR2 SQIVND (reference sequence). The CDR3 loop reads CASSIEDRPGFYQPQHF. In nucleotides, the CDR3 is TGTGCCAGTAGTATAGAGGACAGGCCGGGGTTTTATCAGCCCCAGCATTTT.

CDR3 sequence (DNA): TGTGCCACCAGCAAACGGGAGGGCGGCACAGATACGCAGTATTTT. It is translated as CATSKREGGTDTQYF. The chain employs TRBV15 and TRBJ2-3; TRBD2 matches at 8 bases. The CDR3 is 15 residues long. The V segment lost 4 bases and the J segment 1 base; nucleotides outside the gene matches: 4. In germline, CDR1 is LNHNV, CDR2 YYDKDF (reference sequence).

This sequence joins TRBV6-9 and TRBJ2-1; D unresolved. This CDR3 comprises 13 residues. From germline, CDR1 is MNHGY and CDR2 SVAAGI. Trimming shortened V by 2 bases and J by 10 bases, and 12 bases separated the two germline ends. This chain's CDR3 is CASSYLPREEQFF. The CDR3 coding sequence is TGTGCCAGCAGTTATCTACCCCGAGAGGAGCAGTTCTTC.

Comment on this clone: Other DNA variants within this sample encode the same CDR3. The chain uses TRBV15 and TRBJ2-5; TRBD1 agrees at 8 bases. Per germline, CDR1 LNHNV and CDR2 YYDKDF (reference sequence). The CDR3 totals 15 residues. V trimming: 1 base; J trimming: 5 bases; junction bases outside the gene matches: 6. CDR3 residues: CATSRAPGGRETQYF. CDR3 nucleotide sequence: TGTGCCACCAGCAGAGCCCCAGGGGGCCGGGAGACCCAGTACTTC.

The rearrangement joins TRBV7-7 to TRBJ2-5; 7 positions agree with TRBD2. CDR3 length equals 14 residues. V was clipped by 1 base and J by 5 bases; unmatched bases: 4. Germline V lookup: CDR1 SSHAT, CDR2 FNYEAQ (reference sequence). CDR3 residues: CASSLGGSWETQYF. CDR3 nucleotides: TGTGCCAGCAGCTTAGGCGGGAGCTGGGAGACCCAGTACTTC. The variable domain in full, with the rest retrieved from reference TRBV7-7 and TRBJ2-5, is GAGVSQSPRYKVTKRGQDVTLRCDPISSHATLYWYQQALGQGPEFLTYFNYEAQPDKSGLPSDRFSAERPEGSISTLTIQRTEQRDSAMYRCASSLGGSWETQYFGPGTRLLVL.

V and J are TRBV9 and TRBJ2-7; perhaps TRBD1 as D (6 bases). The CDR3 consists of 13 residues. Germline V CDR1 and CDR2: SGDLS, YYNGEE. Trimming stripped 3 bases from V and 6 bases from J, with 13 bases between. The CDR3 DNA sequence: TGTGCCAGCAGCGAGGGACCAGGGGTCGAGCAGTACTTC. Protein product: CASSEGPGVEQYF.

Here the CDR3 reads CASSFPGGPYEQYF. CDR3 sequence (DNA): TGTGCCAGCAGCTTCCCGGGAGGCCCCTACGAGCAGTACTTC. The chain has TRBV5-6 and TRBJ2-7, with 7 bases identical to TRBD2. V gave up 2 bases and J gave up 2 bases; unmatched junction bases: 4. In germline, CDR1 is SGHDT, CDR2 YYEEEE. There are 14 residues in the CDR3.

V and J are TRBV6-5 and TRBJ1-2; D remains unclear. The V end was cut by 0 bases, the J end by 2 bases, with 13 bases between. Looked up from germline, CDR1 is MNHEY and CDR2 is SVGAGI. This CDR3 has 16 residues. Here the CDR3 DNA reads TGTGCCAGCAGTTACTCCGTTTTTTGGGGAAACTATGGCTACACCTTC. Translated: CASSYSVFWGNYGYTF.

J is TRBJ2-6 and V is TRBV28, with TRBD1 matching over 7 bases. The germline V gene has CDR1 MDHEN and CDR2 SYDVKM. The V and J ends lost 6 bases and 0 bases, in that order; junction bases with no gene match: 14. The CDR3 has 19 amino acids. The DNA of the CDR3 is TGTGCCAGCAGCAAGGAGCAGACAGGGCCCCTCTCTGGGGCCAACGTCCTGACTTTC. Residues: CASSKEQTGPLSGANVLTF. Full variable domain (outside the CDR3, taken from reference TRBV28 and TRBJ2-6): DVKVTQSSRYLVKRTGEKVFLECVQDMDHENMFWYRQDPGLGLRLIYFSYDVKMKEKGDIPEGYSVSREKKERFSLILESASTNQTSMYLCASSKEQTGPLSGANVLTFGAGSRLTVL.

The chain carries TRBV4-1 and TRBJ2-1; 9 nucleotides agree with TRBD2. Germline V lookup: CDR1 MGHRA, CDR2 YSYEKL. The CDR3 totals 16 residues. V was pared by 0 bases and J by 7 bases, with 7 bases of the junction left unmatched. Here the CDR3 reads CASSQDTAGGRNEQFF. The CDR3 region has the DNA TGCGCCAGCAGCCAAGATACGGCGGGAGGGAGAAATGAGCAGTTCTTC.

V usage is TRBV6-1 and J usage is TRBJ2-7; TRBD1 matches at 8 bases. V dropped 1 base and J dropped 4; count of bases not matched to a gene: 6. The CDR3 contains 15 residues. Germline V gene lookup returns CDR1 MNHNS and CDR2 SASEGT. CDR3 nucleotide sequence: TGTGCCAGCAGTGAAGTGGCAGGGGGCTCTTACGAGCAGTACTTC. The encoded protein is CASSEVAGGSYEQYF.

The chain employs TRBV15 and TRBJ2-4; 11 positions agree with TRBD2. CDR3 length equals 19 residues. Germline lookup yields CDR1 LNHNV and CDR2 YYDKDF (reference sequence). V was clipped by 0 bases and J by 1 base; unmatched bases: 8. DNA of the CDR3: TGTGCCACCAGCAGAGAAGGTCTAGCGGGAGGAGGGGCCAAAAACATTCAGTACTTC. Translating it yields CATSREGLAGGGAKNIQYF. Full variable domain (rest looked up from reference TRBV15 and TRBJ2-4): DAMVIQNPRYQVTQFGKPVTLSCSQTLNHNVMYWYQQKSSQAPKLLFHYYDKDFNNEADTPDNFQSRRPNTSFCFLDIRSPGLGDTAMYLCATSREGLAGGGAKNIQYFGAGTRLSVL.

As regards this clone: Other DNA sequences in this specimen translate into the identical CDR3. This rearrangement joins TRBV4-3 to TRBJ1-2; the D is unclear. The CDR3 has 14 amino acids. The ends were cut back, 0 bases at V and 7 bases at J, with 12 bases in the middle. From germline, CDR1 is LGHNA and CDR2 YSLEER. The CDR3 nucleotides read TGCGCCAGCAGCCAAGAGGACGGAGTGGCTGGCTACACCTTC. Protein: CASSQEDGVAGYTF.

The chain joins TRBV9 to TRBJ2-3, with 10 bases identical to TRBD2. With 0 bases clipped from V and 2 bases from J, the junction kept 6 bases outside the gene matches. CDR1 is SGDLS, CDR2 YYNGEE, per germline. CDR3 length: 17 amino acids. CDR3 sequence: CASSVVGAGGTTDTQYF. CDR3 sequence (DNA): TGTGCCAGCAGCGTAGTTGGAGCGGGAGGGACCACAGATACGCAGTATTTT. Full variable domain (missing parts from reference TRBV9 and TRBJ2-3): DSGVTQTPKHLITATGQRVTLRCSPRSGDLSVYWYQQSLDQGLQFLIQYYNGEERAKGNILERFSAQQFPDLHSELNLSSLELGDSALYFCASSVVGAGGTTDTQYFGPGTRLTVL.

CDR3 residues: CAVSQGDYEQYF. CDR3 nucleotides: TGTGCCGTCTCTCAGGGCGACTACGAGCAGTACTTC. This chain links TRBV28 with TRBJ2-5, with D perhaps TRBD1 (5 bases). The J call is doubtful: the DNA matches TRBJ2-7 better. Germline V gives CDR1 MDHEN, CDR2 SYDVKM. CDR3 size: 12 residues.

This sequence joins TRBV7-3 and TRBJ2-7; D is perhaps TRBD2 (5 bases). The CDR3 consists of 13 residues. The V end was cut by 5 bases, the J end by 3 bases, with 11 bases between. Germline V gives CDR1 SGHTA, CDR2 FQGTGA. CDR3 nucleotides: TGTGCCAGCAGCCTCACTAGAGACTACGAGCAGTACTTC. Amino acids: CASSLTRDYEQYF.